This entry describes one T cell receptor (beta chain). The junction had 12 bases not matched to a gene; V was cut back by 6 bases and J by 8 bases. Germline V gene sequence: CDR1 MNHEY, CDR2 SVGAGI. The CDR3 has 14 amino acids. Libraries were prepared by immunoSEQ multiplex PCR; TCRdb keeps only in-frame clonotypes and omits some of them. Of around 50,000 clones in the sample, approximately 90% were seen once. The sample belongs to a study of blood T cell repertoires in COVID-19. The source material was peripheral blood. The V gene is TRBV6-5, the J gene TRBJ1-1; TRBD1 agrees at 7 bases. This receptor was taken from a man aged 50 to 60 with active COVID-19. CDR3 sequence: CASSNRDSKEEAFF. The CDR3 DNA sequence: TGTGCCAGCAGCAACCGGGACAGTAAGGAGGAAGCTTTCTTT.